The subject of this entry is one T cell receptor (beta chain). The ends lost 2 bases at V and 6 bases at J; junction bases unmatched: 12. Germline V gene sequence: CDR1 SEHNR, CDR2 FQNEAQ (reference sequence). The CDR3 has 17 residues. These data are taken from a study of T cell responses to AZD1222 COVID-19 vaccine. Measured with immunoSEQ multiplex PCR; TCRdb has only the in-frame clones, and not every one. The profile shows about 130,000 clones, about 93% of them singletons. This clonotype was sampled from an adult who received the AZD1222 COVID-19 vaccine. This chain joins TRBV7-9 and TRBJ1-4, with 7 nucleotides matching TRBD1. The sequenced sample was peripheral blood, obtained 28 days after the second AZD1222 dose. In DNA, the CDR3 is TGTGCCAGCAGCTTACTGACCCGGACAGGCTTAGATGAAAAACTGTTTTTT. Its translation is CASSLLTRTGLDEKLFF.